Here is one TCR beta chain with its context. This specimen belongs to a study of blood T cell repertoires in COVID-19. Study background: Some COVID-19 samples were acute and others convalescent; all came from the United States, Italy and Spain.

Original methodology: By means of reference gene primer amplification, nucleated cell counts were estimated. TCRdb keeps only in-frame clones here, not all; method: immunoSEQ multiplex PCR. V and J calls and clone size follow that table, whereas D and trimming were derived from the DNA. The data hold 150,000 or so clones, with over 75% observed a single time. The germline V gene has CDR1 SGHTA and CDR2 FQGTGA. This CDR3 contains 14 residues. Trimming at V came to 4 bases and at J to 6 bases, leaving 3 bases not matched to a gene. This chain connects TRBV7-3 to TRBJ2-1; 10 bases map to TRBD1. Input material: peripheral blood. The receptor's source is a human donor in a cohort sampled during active COVID-19. CDR3 residues: CASSSTGGLNEQFF. Written as DNA, the CDR3 is TGTGCCAGCAGCTCGACAGGGGGCCTCAATGAGCAGTTCTTC.